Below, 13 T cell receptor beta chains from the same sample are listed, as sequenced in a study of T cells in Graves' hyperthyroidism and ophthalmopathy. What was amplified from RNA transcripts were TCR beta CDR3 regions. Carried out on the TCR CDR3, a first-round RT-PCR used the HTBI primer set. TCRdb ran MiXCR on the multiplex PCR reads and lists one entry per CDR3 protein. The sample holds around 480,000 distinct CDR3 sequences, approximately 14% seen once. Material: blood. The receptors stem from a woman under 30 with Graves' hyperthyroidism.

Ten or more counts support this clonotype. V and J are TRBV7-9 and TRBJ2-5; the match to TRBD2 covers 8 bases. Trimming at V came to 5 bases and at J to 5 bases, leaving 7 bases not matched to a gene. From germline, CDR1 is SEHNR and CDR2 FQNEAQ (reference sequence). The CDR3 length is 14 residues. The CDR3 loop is CASSPPGGVETQYF. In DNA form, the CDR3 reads TGTGCCAGCAGCCCGCCGGGGGGGGTCGAGACCCAGTACTTC.

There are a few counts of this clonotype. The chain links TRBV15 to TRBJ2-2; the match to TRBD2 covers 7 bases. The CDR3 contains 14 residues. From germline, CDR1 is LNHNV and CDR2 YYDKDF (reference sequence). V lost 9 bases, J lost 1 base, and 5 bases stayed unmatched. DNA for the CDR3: TGTGCCACAAAGCGGGACCTGAACACCGGGGAGCTGTTTTTT. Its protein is CATKRDLNTGELFF.

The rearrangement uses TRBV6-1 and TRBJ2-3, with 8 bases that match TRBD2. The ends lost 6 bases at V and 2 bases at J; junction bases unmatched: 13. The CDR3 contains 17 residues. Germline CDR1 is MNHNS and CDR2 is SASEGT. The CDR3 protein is CASSRPSAGGPTDTQYF. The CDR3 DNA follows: TGTGCCAGCAGCCGGCCGTCGGCGGGAGGACCCACAGATACGCAGTATTTT.

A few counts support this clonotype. The CDR3 loop reads CAWSIGVEETQYF. As DNA, the CDR3 is TGTGCCTGGAGTATTGGGGTCGAAGAGACCCAGTACTTC. This chain uses TRBV30 with TRBJ2-5; D uncertain. Between the trimmed V and J ends, which lost 2 bases and 3 bases, there was a span of 10 bases. Germline V gives CDR1 GTSNPN, CDR2 SVGIG (reference sequence). This CDR3 has 13 amino acids.

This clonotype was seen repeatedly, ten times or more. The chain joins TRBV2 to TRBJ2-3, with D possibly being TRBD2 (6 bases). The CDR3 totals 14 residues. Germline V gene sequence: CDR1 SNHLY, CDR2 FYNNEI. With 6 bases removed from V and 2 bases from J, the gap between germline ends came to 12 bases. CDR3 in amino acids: CASRNAGSTDTQYF. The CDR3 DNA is TGTGCCAGCAGGAACGCGGGGTCCACAGATACGCAGTATTTT.

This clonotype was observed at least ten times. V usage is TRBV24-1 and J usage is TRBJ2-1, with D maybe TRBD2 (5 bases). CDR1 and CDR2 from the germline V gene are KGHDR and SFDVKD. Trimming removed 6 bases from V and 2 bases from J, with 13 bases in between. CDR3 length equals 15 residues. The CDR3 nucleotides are TGTGCCACCAGTTTCACGAGCGGAGCCTACAATGAGCAGTTCTTC. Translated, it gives CATSFTSGAYNEQFF.

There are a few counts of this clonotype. The CDR3 DNA sequence: TGCAGTGCTGGCAGACAGAACACTGAAGCTTTCTTT. Its protein product is CSAGRQNTEAFF. J is TRBJ1-1 and V is TRBV20-1; D not resolved. Deletions cut 5 bases from V and 1 base from J, with 8 bases between. Per germline, CDR1 DFQATT and CDR2 SNEGSKA (reference sequence). The CDR3 covers 12 residues.

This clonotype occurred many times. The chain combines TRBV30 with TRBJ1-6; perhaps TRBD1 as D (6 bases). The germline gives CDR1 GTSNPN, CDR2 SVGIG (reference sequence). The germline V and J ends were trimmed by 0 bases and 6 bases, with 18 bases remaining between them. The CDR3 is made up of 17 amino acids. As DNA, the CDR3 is TGTGCCTGGAGTGTACCCCTCATACAGGGAGCTAATTCACCCCTCCACTTT. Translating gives CAWSVPLIQGANSPLHF.

CDR3 in amino acids: CSASEGQAVSDNEQFF. For the CDR3, the DNA is TGCAGTGCTAGCGAGGGACAGGCGGTATCGGACAATGAGCAGTTCTTC. The rearrangement links TRBV20-1 to TRBJ2-1; the match to TRBD1 covers 8 bases. This CDR3 is 16 amino acids long. The germline CDR1 and CDR2 sequences are DFQATT and SNEGSKA (reference sequence). J was trimmed by 5 bases and V by 3 bases; bases with no gene match: 12.

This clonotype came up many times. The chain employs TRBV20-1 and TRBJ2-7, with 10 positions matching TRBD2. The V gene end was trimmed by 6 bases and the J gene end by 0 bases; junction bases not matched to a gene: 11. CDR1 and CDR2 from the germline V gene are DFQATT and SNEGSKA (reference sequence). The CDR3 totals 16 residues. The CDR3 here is CSAPAPSGSHSYEQYF. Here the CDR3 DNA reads TGCAGTGCACCAGCACCTAGCGGGAGCCACTCCTACGAGCAGTACTTC.

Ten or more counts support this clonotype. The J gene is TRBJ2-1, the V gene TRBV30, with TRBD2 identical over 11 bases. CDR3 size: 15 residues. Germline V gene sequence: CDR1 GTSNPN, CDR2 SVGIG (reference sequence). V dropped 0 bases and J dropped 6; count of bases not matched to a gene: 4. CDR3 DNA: TGTGCCTGGAGTGTACTAGCGGGAGTGGGCAATGAGCAGTTCTTC. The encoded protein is CAWSVLAGVGNEQFF.

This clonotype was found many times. The CDR3 sequence is CASSTLADPENIQYF. The CDR3, as DNA: TGTGCCAGCAGTACCCTAGCGGACCCTGAAAACATTCAGTACTTC. This chain connects TRBV12-3 or TRBV12-4 to TRBJ2-4; 7 bases are a match to TRBD2. V was pared by 5 bases and J by 5 bases, with 9 bases of the junction left unmatched. The CDR3 is 15 residues long.

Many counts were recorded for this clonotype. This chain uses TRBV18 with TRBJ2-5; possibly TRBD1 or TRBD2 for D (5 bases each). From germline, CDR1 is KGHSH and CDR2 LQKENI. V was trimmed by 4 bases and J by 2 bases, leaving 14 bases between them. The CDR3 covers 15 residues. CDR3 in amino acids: CASSRGEDRQETQYF. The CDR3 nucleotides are TGTGCCAGCTCACGAGGGGAAGATCGTCAAGAGACCCAGTACTTC. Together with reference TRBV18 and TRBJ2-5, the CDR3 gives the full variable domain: NAGVMQNPRHLVRRRGQEARLRCSPMKGHSHVYWYRQLPEEGLKFMVYLQKENIIDESGMPKERFSAEFPKEGPSILRIQQVVRGDSAAYFCASSRGEDRQETQYFGPGTRLLVL.